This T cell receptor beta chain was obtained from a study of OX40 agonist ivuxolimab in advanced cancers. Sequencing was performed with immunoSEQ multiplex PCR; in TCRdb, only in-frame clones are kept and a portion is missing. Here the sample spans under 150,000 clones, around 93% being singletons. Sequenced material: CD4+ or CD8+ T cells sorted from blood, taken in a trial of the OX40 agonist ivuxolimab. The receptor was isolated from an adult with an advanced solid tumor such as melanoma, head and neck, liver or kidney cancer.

In DNA form, the CDR3 reads TGTGCCAGCAGTTCTAGCGGGAACACAGATACGCAGTATTTT. Its protein is CASSSSGNTDTQYF. The chain carries TRBV28 and TRBJ2-3, with 9 bases lining up with TRBD2. The V gene end was trimmed by 4 bases and the J gene end by 2 bases; junction bases not matched to a gene: 1. The CDR3 has 14 amino acids. CDR1 is MDHEN, CDR2 SYDVKM, per germline. Full variable domain (missing parts from reference TRBV28 and TRBJ2-3): DVKVTQSSRYLVKRTGEKVFLECVQDMDHENMFWYRQDPGLGLRLIYFSYDVKMKEKGDIPEGYSVSREKKERFSLILESASTNQTSMYLCASSSSGNTDTQYFGPGTRLTVL.